The TCR beta chain described here comes from a study of radiotherapy plus CTLA-4 blockade in lung cancer. Libraries were prepared by immunoSEQ multiplex PCR; TCRdb keeps only in-frame clonotypes and omits some of them. The data show about 31,000 clones, with approximately 80% seen just once and 7.5% held by the top ten. About this clone: Its antigen is as yet unknown.

Focal radiation plus CTLA-4 blockade with ipilimumab was given to patients with chemo-refractory metastatic non-small-cell lung cancer. Study conclusions and caveats: TCR clones of tumor origin grew in blood after radiotherapy plus ipilimumab.

This TCR was sampled from a human donor with non-small cell lung cancer who had stable disease on radiotherapy plus ipilimumab. This sample comprised peripheral blood, obtained from a patient treated with radiotherapy plus ipilimumab.

The CDR3: CASSPRLAVNTEAFF. CDR3 DNA: TGTGCCAGCAGCCCAAGGTTAGCAGTGAACACTGAAGCTTTCTTT. The chain couples TRBV9 to TRBJ1-1; D call uncertain. Germline lookup yields CDR1 SGDLS and CDR2 YYNGEE. The CDR3 is 15 amino acids. Trimming took off 4 bases at V and 0 bases at J, with 13 bases between the two ends.